These T cell receptor beta chains were read from a single sample in a study of blood T cell repertoires in COVID-19. Libraries were prepared by immunoSEQ multiplex PCR; TCRdb keeps only in-frame clonotypes and omits some of them. The profile shows over 200,000 clones, over 80% of them singletons. Sequenced: peripheral blood. The receptors stem from a woman aged 25 to 39 with COVID-19, enrolled during active disease. CDR3s include the opening cysteine and the closing phenylalanine or tryptophan.

v_gene	j_gene	CDR3aa
TRBV7-2	TRBJ1-6	CASSLDPGSSPLHF
TRBV28	TRBJ1-1	CASSPTGRGDFTEAFF
TRBV27	TRBJ2-3	CASSSRVTDTQYF
TRBV6-2/TRBV6-3	TRBJ1-2	CASSYSQGANYGYTF
TRBV7-2	TRBJ2-5	CASSLMGRAQETQYF
TRBV4-2	TRBJ2-1	CASSQEPRGHEQFF
TRBV5-4	TRBJ1-3	CASSLGGLFSGNTIYF
TRBV18	TRBJ2-5	CASSSYQETQYF
TRBV10-3	TRBJ2-2	CASRGLGGGELFF
TRBV19	TRBJ1-1	CASTLDPGGTEAFF
TRBV14	TRBJ2-3	CASSQWPDTQYF
TRBV7-3	TRBJ1-2	CASSLALGGFLPLAF
TRBV10-3	TRBJ1-1	CAISESRGGETEAFF
TRBV27	TRBJ2-3	CASSQLAGGITDTQYF
TRBV12-3/TRBV12-4	TRBJ1-1	CASSATGDTEAFF
TRBV5-4	TRBJ2-1	CASSEGGTDYNEQFF
TRBV7-3	TRBJ2-3	CASSLTPADTQYF
TRBV20-1	TRBJ2-1	CSAQGRSEQFF
TRBV6-4	TRBJ1-2	CASSSGTDYGYTF
TRBV11-2	TRBJ1-1	CASSLGQMNTEAFF
TRBV5-1	TRBJ2-5	CASNRVGQETQYF
TRBV10-1	TRBJ2-5	CASTETSGRTPQETQYF
TRBV29-1	TRBJ2-7	CSGGTGAEQYF
TRBV9	TRBJ2-3	CASSPRQGRMPDTQYF
TRBV29-1	TRBJ2-7	CSVIGGPYEQYF
TRBV10-3	TRBJ1-2	CAIRDRDNYGYTF
TRBV7-9	TRBJ2-3	CASSSATGGRVTDTQYF
TRBV5-1	TRBJ2-1	CASSLRLAGEGHEQFF